Reported below is one T cell receptor (beta chain). The data belong to a study of PD-L1 blockade in urothelial cancer. In the study overall: Atezolizumab (1,200 mg intravenously every 3 weeks) began in 2014 for patients. Patients' prior chemotherapy regimens numbered 0 to 3.

All patients carried locally advanced or metastatic urothelial carcinoma. Libraries were prepared by immunoSEQ multiplex PCR; TCRdb keeps only in-frame clonotypes and omits some of them. The repertoire includes approximately 15,000 clones, around 90% of them detected once, and 5.9% sits in the top ten. Germline lookup yields CDR1 SQVTM and CDR2 ANQGSEA. The CDR3 length is 12 residues. Deletions cut 6 bases from V and 7 bases from J, with 16 bases between. V and J are TRBV29-1 and TRBJ2-7; the D gene is possibly TRBD1 (5 bases). This clonotype was sampled from a man aged 45 to 65 with urothelial cancer. Material: PBMCs, obtained around atezolizumab (anti-PD-L1) treatment. CDR3 sequence: CSVGQGTYEQYF. The DNA of the CDR3 is TGCAGCGTAGGGCAGGGAACGTATGAGCAGTACTTC.